This TCR beta chain comes out of a study of T cell responses to AZD1222 COVID-19 vaccine. Germline-derived CDR1 and CDR2 are MNHNY and SVGAGI (reference sequence). This CDR3 has 15 amino acids. V lost 4 bases and J 0 bases, leaving 10 bases between the germline ends. TCRdb keeps only in-frame clones here, not all; method: immunoSEQ multiplex PCR. The table records 160,000 or so clones, about 92% of them present only once. This clone was counted only a few times. The sequence derives from an adult in good health. The input for sequencing was peripheral blood, taken on day 0 of AZD1222 vaccination. V usage is TRBV6-6 and J usage is TRBJ1-3; no firm D call. The CDR3 sequence: CASSLDGASGNTIYF. The CDR3 region has the DNA TGTGCCAGCAGTTTGGACGGTGCCTCTGGAAACACCATATATTTT.